A selection of T cell receptor beta chains follows, all from one sample in a study of cytomegalovirus exposure and HLA in healthy donors. Assay used: immunoSEQ multiplex PCR; TCRdb lists only in-frame clones, some missing. The data show 150,000 to 200,000 clones, around 67% seen once. The source material was PBMCs. These receptors all come from a woman aged 18-29 years in good health and CMV-seropositive. CDR3s include the opening cysteine and the closing phenylalanine or tryptophan. Each record gives: J gene, D gene, clone size, V gene, CDR3 DNA, CDR3 protein. The D gene is left open where the match is weak. A row's size may be missing; if present it is once, few, many or a size class.

j_gene: TRBJ2-1
d_gene: NA
abundance: NA
v_gene: TRBV7-9
CDR3nt: TGTGCCAGCAACGGGGGTAGCTCCTACAATGAGCAGTTCTTC
CDR3aa: CASNGGSSYNEQFF

j_gene: TRBJ2-1
d_gene: NA
abundance: NA
v_gene: TRBV2
CDR3nt: TGTGCCAAGATGGCTAGGAACTACAATGAGCAGTTCTTC
CDR3aa: CAKMARNYNEQFF

j_gene: TRBJ1-2
d_gene: TRBD1
abundance: NA
v_gene: TRBV4-2
CDR3nt: TGTGCCAGCAGCCCAAATTCTGACAGGGCGGATGGCTACACCTTC
CDR3aa: CASSPNSDRADGYTF

j_gene: TRBJ2-1
d_gene: NA
abundance: NA
v_gene: TRBV18
CDR3nt: TGTGCCAGCTCACCCTCGGGACTCGGTAGGGGCAATGAGCAGTTCTTC
CDR3aa: CASSPSGLGRGNEQFF

j_gene: TRBJ1-3
d_gene: NA
abundance: NA
v_gene: TRBV6-1
CDR3nt: TGTGCCAGCAGTGAGTACTCTGGAAACACCATATATTTT
CDR3aa: CASSEYSGNTIYF

j_gene: TRBJ1-1
d_gene: NA
abundance: few
v_gene: TRBV23-1
CDR3nt: TGCGCCAGCAGTCTGGGCGCGGGGAAAACTTTCTTT
CDR3aa: CASSLGAGKTFF

j_gene: TRBJ2-7
d_gene: NA
abundance: NA
v_gene: TRBV5-1
CDR3nt: TGCGCCAGCAGCTTGGGGCCTAGGCGCGAGCAGTACTTC
CDR3aa: CASSLGPRREQYF

j_gene: TRBJ2-3
d_gene: TRBD2
abundance: NA
v_gene: TRBV27
CDR3nt: TGTGCCAGCAGTTTATCCGGCGGGAGTGCCACAGATACGCAGTATTTT
CDR3aa: CASSLSGGSATDTQYF

j_gene: TRBJ1-2
d_gene: TRBD1
abundance: NA
v_gene: TRBV7-9
CDR3nt: TGTGCCAGCAGCTTCGGACAGGGGGCTTATGGCTACACCTTC
CDR3aa: CASSFGQGAYGYTF

j_gene: TRBJ2-7
d_gene: TRBD1
abundance: NA
v_gene: TRBV29-1
CDR3nt: TGCAGCGTTAAACAGGGGATCTACGAGCAGTACTTC
CDR3aa: CSVKQGIYEQYF